One and the same sample provided the 21 T cell receptor beta chains below, sequenced in a study of technical replicates of blood from a few donors. Data came from immunoSEQ multiplex PCR; TCRdb stores just in-frame clones and leaves some out. The table lists about 66,000 clones, almost 95% of them singletons, with roughly 0.39% in the top ten. Material for sequencing was T cells isolated from PBMCs. Receptors originate from a human donor in good health.

The chain carries TRBV18 and TRBJ2-5, with D perhaps matching TRBD1 (6 bases). The V gene's germline CDR1 is KGHSH and CDR2 LQKENI. The V gene lost 3 bases and the J gene lost 3 bases, with 8 bases spanning the gap. This CDR3 spans 13 amino acids. The CDR3 bases are TGTGCCAGCTCACCCCGACAGGAAGAGACCCAGTACTTC. Protein sequence: CASSPRQEETQYF.

As DNA, the CDR3 is TGTGCCAGCAGCCATAGCTTAGTTGGGGCCAACGTCCTGACTTTC. Its protein product is CASSHSLVGANVLTF. This rearrangement joins TRBV11-3 to TRBJ2-6; D remains ambiguous. The CDR3 loop spans 15 amino acids. The ends were cut back, 5 bases at V and 3 bases at J, with 11 bases in the middle. CDR1 is SGHNT and CDR2 is YENEEA in the germline V gene.

The J gene is TRBJ2-5, the V gene TRBV10-3, with 11 bases identical to TRBD2. Unmatched junction bases numbered 12, after V lost 6 bases and J lost 6 bases. CDR1 and CDR2 (germline): ENHRY, SYGVKD. This CDR3 has 16 residues. This chain's CDR3 is CAIRGLAGEDGQTQYF. In nucleotides, the CDR3 is TGTGCCATCAGAGGACTAGCGGGTGAGGACGGGCAGACCCAGTACTTC.

The V gene is TRBV14, the J gene TRBJ2-5; TRBD1 agrees at 7 bases. There are 14 residues in the CDR3. With 3 bases clipped from V and 4 bases from J, the junction kept 5 bases outside the gene matches. Germline CDR1 SGHDN, CDR2 FVKESK. DNA for the CDR3: TGTGCCAGCAGCCATACAGGGGAGATAGAGACCCAGTACTTC. Protein: CASSHTGEIETQYF. Based on the CDR3 plus reference TRBV14 and TRBJ2-5, the full variable domain is EAGVTQFPSHSVIEKGQTVTLRCDPISGHDNLYWYRRVMGKEIKFLLHFVKESKQDESGMPNNRFLAERTGGTYSTLKVQPAELEDSGVYFCASSHTGEIETQYFGPGTRLLVL.

The gene calls are TRBV7-2 and TRBJ2-7, with D tentatively TRBD2 (6 bases). V was trimmed by 7 bases and J by 5 bases, leaving 18 bases between them. Germline CDR1 SGHTA, CDR2 FQGNSA. The CDR3 loop spans 14 amino acids. CDR3 amino acids: CASTANRGSNEQYF. DNA for the CDR3: TGTGCCAGCACCGCTAATCGGGGGAGCAACGAGCAGTACTTC.

The chain recombines TRBV4-1 with TRBJ2-7; 10 bases agree with TRBD1. V lost 3 bases, J lost 3 bases, and 5 bases stayed unmatched. Germline V gene data show CDR1 as MGHRA and CDR2 as YSYEKL. This CDR3 region has 15 residues. For the CDR3, the DNA is TGCGCCAGCAGCCACTCCGGACAGGGGGTCTACGAGCAGTACTTC. Protein sequence: CASSHSGQGVYEQYF.

The chain combines TRBV11-2 with TRBJ2-1; weak D call: TRBD2 (7 bases). This CDR3 region has 14 residues. CDR1 SGHAT and CDR2 FQNNGV come from the germline V gene. V gave up 1 base and J gave up 7 bases, with 11 bases separating them. The CDR3 region has the DNA TGTGCCAGCAGCTTAGGGGCGGGGGCGAATGAGCAGTTCTTC. Its translation: CASSLGAGANEQFF.

CDR3 in amino acids: CASSPLGTSGRFGELFF. Written as DNA, the CDR3 is TGCGCCAGCAGCCCCTTAGGGACTAGCGGGAGATTCGGGGAGCTGTTTTTT. J is TRBJ2-2 and V is TRBV5-1; 14 bases agree with TRBD2. The CDR3 sequence is 17 residues long. Losses at the gene ends were 4 bases for V and 7 bases for J; bases not matched to a gene: 9. Germline V gene sequence: CDR1 SGHRS, CDR2 YFSETQ.

The rearrangement joins TRBV11-3 to TRBJ2-7; 9 bases align to TRBD2. This CDR3 is built from 16 residues. CDR1 is SGHNT and CDR2 is YENEEA in the germline V gene. Unmatched junction bases numbered 10, after V lost 3 bases and J lost 4 bases. The CDR3 loop reads CASSFPQAGGGYEQYF. In nucleotides, the CDR3 is TGTGCCAGCAGCTTCCCCCAGGCGGGAGGGGGATACGAGCAGTACTTC. Based on the CDR3 plus reference TRBV11-3 and TRBJ2-7, the full variable domain is EAGVVQSPRYKIIEKKQPVAFWCNPISGHNTLYWYLQNLGQGPELLIRYENEEAVDDSQLPKDRFSAERLKGVDSTLKIQPAELGDSAVYLCASSFPQAGGGYEQYFGPGTRLTVT.

V and J are TRBV2 and TRBJ2-3, with 12 bases lining up with TRBD2. The V and J ends lost 10 bases and 2 bases, in that order; junction bases with no gene match: 10. Germline CDR1 SNHLY, CDR2 FYNNEI. The CDR3 covers 16 residues. The CDR3 region is CATIPGLAGYTDTQYF. The CDR3 region has the DNA TGTGCCACGATCCCAGGACTAGCGGGATACACAGATACGCAGTATTTT.

This clone has more than one count but fewer than ten. This chain links TRBV6-4 with TRBJ2-1; 15 positions agree with TRBD2. The V gene's germline CDR1 is MRHNA and CDR2 SNTAGT. With 3 bases clipped from V and 9 bases from J, the junction kept 6 bases outside the gene matches. The CDR3 is made up of 16 amino acids. CDR3 amino acids: CASSEGTSGRISEQFF. The DNA for the CDR3 is TGTGCCAGCAGTGAGGGGACTAGCGGGAGGATTAGTGAGCAGTTCTTC.

This clone showed up just a few times. The J gene is TRBJ1-5, the V gene TRBV19; no clear D gene. Trimming took 2 bases from V and 3 from J, leaving 14 bases between them. CDR3 length: 16 amino acids. In germline, CDR1 is LNHDA, CDR2 SQIVND (reference sequence). CDR3 coding DNA: TGTGCCAGTAGTATATCGGCTTTCGGGTCCAATCAGCCCCAGCATTTT. Its protein is CASSISAFGSNQPQHF.

This clone was detected once. The V call is TRBV27, the J call TRBJ2-1, with D unresolved. Germline CDR1 is MNHEY and CDR2 is SMNVEV (reference sequence). Trimming left V 5 bases short and J 7 bases short, with 12 bases between. This CDR3 is built from 13 residues. The CDR3 loop is CASSVLYMNEQFF. The CDR3 DNA reads as TGTGCCAGCAGTGTCCTCTATATGAATGAGCAGTTCTTC.

The table lists this clone with a count of one. The genes are TRBV14 and TRBJ2-6, with 7 bases fitting TRBD1. Looked up from germline, CDR1 is SGHDN and CDR2 is FVKESK. The CDR3 totals 20 residues. V shed 1 base and J 1 base; nucleotides not matched to a gene: 13. CDR3 amino acids: CASSQVRQGYLGSGANVLTF. In DNA, the CDR3 is TGTGCCAGCAGCCAAGTGAGACAGGGTTATTTAGGGTCTGGGGCCAACGTCCTGACTTTC.

The V gene is TRBV29-1, the J gene TRBJ1-3; D remains ambiguous. Trimming pared 1 base from V and 8 bases from J, leaving 6 bases between. Germline V gene lookup returns CDR1 SQVTM and CDR2 ANQGSEA. CDR3 length: 11 residues. Written as DNA, the CDR3 is TGCAGCGTTGAAGGTTTAGACACCATATATTTT. This encodes CSVEGLDTIYF.

The V and J genes are TRBV6-5 and TRBJ2-7, with D tentatively TRBD1 (7 bases). V dropped 6 bases and J dropped 4 bases, with 16 bases sitting between them. The germline V gene encodes CDR1 MNHEY and CDR2 SVGAGI. There are 14 residues in the CDR3. DNA for the CDR3: TGTGCCAGCAGCGGGGGACAGTCCTTATACGAGCAGTACTTC. Its protein is CASSGGQSLYEQYF.

The chain employs TRBV14 and TRBJ1-2, with 9 bases aligning to TRBD1. The CDR3 has 15 amino acids. CDR1 and CDR2 from the germline V gene are SGHDN and FVKESK. J lost 4 bases, V lost 1 base, and 4 bases had no gene match. The CDR3 DNA is TGTGCCAGCAGCCAAGGGACAGGGGCTGGCTATGGCTACACCTTC. This translates into CASSQGTGAGYGYTF.

As concerns this clone: A read error may produce the germline difference seen at one junction end. CDR3 region: CASTLTGAYEQYF. Written as DNA, the CDR3 is TGTGCCAGCACCTTGACAGGGGCCTACGAGCAGTACTTC. This chain connects TRBV5-8 to TRBJ2-7; 8 bases align to TRBD1. CDR3 length: 13 amino acids. From germline, CDR1 is SGHTS and CDR2 YDEGEE.

This clone was picked up one time. The rearrangement uses TRBV6-5 and TRBJ2-3; unclear D gene. V dropped 0 bases and J dropped 2 bases, with 9 bases sitting between them. The V gene's germline CDR1 is MNHEY and CDR2 SVGAGI. This CDR3 comprises 15 residues. CDR3 sequence reads: CASSYSRVYTDTQYF. In DNA form, the CDR3 reads TGTGCCAGCAGTTACTCACGAGTGTACACAGATACGCAGTATTTT.

The chain carries TRBV5-4 and TRBJ2-1, with TRBD1 matching 7 bases. V shed 5 bases, J shed 7 bases, and the junction held 12 bases outside the gene matches. Germline CDR1 is SGHNT and CDR2 is YYREEE (reference sequence). The CDR3 totals 15 residues. The CDR3 region has the DNA TGTGCCAGCAGTATCCCGGGACAGCAAAGTAATGAGCAGTTCTTC. This gives the protein CASSIPGQQSNEQFF.

This chain uses TRBV6-1 with TRBJ1-5, with 7 bases aligning to TRBD1. J was trimmed by 2 bases and V by 3 bases; bases with no gene match: 4. The germline CDR1 and CDR2 sequences are MNHNS and SASEGT. The CDR3 contains 15 residues. This chain's CDR3 is CASSDNGQGNQPQHF. CDR3 sequence (DNA): TGTGCCAGCAGTGACAACGGACAGGGCAATCAGCCCCAGCATTTT.